The 26 T cell receptor beta chains given below trace back to one sample, sequenced in a study of T cells in Graves' hyperthyroidism and ophthalmopathy. The TCR beta CDR3 regions underwent amplification using RNA transcripts as the source. An initial round of RT-PCR targeting the TCR CDR3 relied on the HTBI primer set. Via MiXCR, TCRdb re-called the multiplex PCR reads, giving one row per CDR3 protein. The sample has 300,000 to 350,000 distinct CDR3 sequences, around 16% seen once. Sequencing input: blood. These receptors all stem from a man aged 25 to 40 with Graves' hyperthyroidism.

The chain carries TRBV6-1 and TRBJ2-1, with unresolved D. Germline lookup yields CDR1 MNHNS and CDR2 SASEGT. Between the trimmed V and J ends, which lost 0 bases and 6 bases, there was a span of 12 bases. The CDR3 loop spans 15 amino acids. CDR3 DNA sequence: TGTGCCAGCAGTGAAGCTTCCCTAGGGTCCAATGAGCAGTTCTTC. It encodes CASSEASLGSNEQFF.

This clonotype appeared many times. The chain joins TRBV5-1 to TRBJ2-5; 7 nucleotides line up with TRBD1. Trimming cost V 5 bases and J 7 bases; bases outside gene matches: 14. Germline CDR1 reads SGHRS; CDR2 reads YFSETQ. The CDR3 runs 15 residues. The CDR3 nucleotides read TGCGCCAGCAGTTCGGACAGGAACCTCGGAGGGACCCAGTACTTC. Residues: CASSSDRNLGGTQYF.

This clonotype showed up many times. The V and J genes are TRBV5-8 and TRBJ2-1; 8 nucleotides line up with TRBD2. Germline lookup yields CDR1 SGHTS and CDR2 YDEGEE. The CDR3 totals 17 residues. V lost 3 bases, J lost 4 bases, and 12 bases stayed unmatched. The CDR3 coding sequence is TGTGCCAGCAGCTCCCCCCGGGGAAGCGGGAGATACAATGAGCAGTTCTTC. This sequence encodes CASSSPRGSGRYNEQFF.

The chain uses TRBV19 and TRBJ2-1; tentative D call: TRBD2 (5 bases). This CDR3 spans 14 amino acids. The V gene lost 4 bases and the J gene lost 7 bases, with 14 bases spanning the gap. Germline CDR1 reads LNHDA; CDR2 reads SQIVND (reference sequence). The CDR3, as DNA: TGTGCCAGTAGTACGAGGGCGCGGAGGAATGAGCAGTTCTTC. Its translation is CASSTRARRNEQFF.

V usage is TRBV3-1 and J usage is TRBJ1-4, with 7 bases matching TRBD1. CDR1 and CDR2 from the germline V gene are LGHDT and YNNKEL (reference sequence). This CDR3 comprises 13 residues. V was pared by 6 bases and J by 8 bases, with 6 bases of the junction left unmatched. The chain's CDR3 is CASRGTDREKLFF. The CDR3, as DNA: TGTGCCAGCAGGGGGACAGACCGAGAAAAACTGTTTTTT.

This chain connects TRBV4-2 to TRBJ2-7; TRBD2 aligns across 12 bases. Losses at the gene ends were 2 bases for V and 1 base for J; bases not matched to a gene: 6. Germline V gene lookup returns CDR1 LGHNA and CDR2 YNFKEQ. The CDR3 is made up of 17 amino acids. The CDR3: CASSQPETSGSSYEQYF. CDR3 sequence (DNA): TGTGCCAGCAGCCAACCTGAGACTAGCGGGAGTTCCTACGAGCAGTACTTC.

This clonotype has ten or more counts. The chain carries TRBV11-2 and TRBJ1-4; D is uncertain. V was pared by 2 bases and J by 0 bases, with 7 bases between. The CDR3 consists of 15 residues. Germline V lookup: CDR1 SGHAT, CDR2 FQNNGV. CDR3 sequence: CASSLIFSTNEKLFF. Here the CDR3 DNA reads TGTGCCAGCAGCTTAATTTTCTCAACTAATGAAAAACTGTTTTTT.

This clonotype has at least ten counts. The V gene is TRBV30, the J gene TRBJ1-3; D unresolved. The germline V gene encodes CDR1 GTSNPN and CDR2 SVGIG (reference sequence). This CDR3 contains 12 residues. Between the trimmed V and J ends, which lost 5 bases and 0 bases, there was a span of 5 bases. The CDR3 coding sequence is TGTGCCTGGGGCCTCTCTGGAAACACCATATATTTT. Amino acids: CAWGLSGNTIYF.

A word on this clonotype: With a much larger clone just one base away, this may be a read error. This chain joins TRBV4-1 and TRBJ2-1; possible D gene TRBD2, 6 bases. V was trimmed by 4 bases and J by 6 bases, leaving 19 bases between them. This CDR3 has 16 amino acids. Germline CDR1 is MGHRA and CDR2 is YSYEKL. CDR3 sequence reads: CASSLESSGAFNEQFF. Here the CDR3 DNA reads TGCGCCAGCAGCCTAGAGAGTAGCGGTGCCTTCAATGAGCAGTTCTTC.

The J gene is TRBJ2-3, the V gene TRBV7-6, with 12 bases fitting TRBD1. Unmatched junction bases numbered 6, after V lost 4 bases and J lost 10 bases. This CDR3 comprises 14 residues. Per germline, CDR1 SGHVS and CDR2 FNYEAQ. CDR3 in DNA: TGTGCCAGCAGCTCAGGGACAGGGGGCGGTGCGCAGTATTTT. Residues: CASSSGTGGGAQYF.

This chain uses TRBV10-3 with TRBJ2-1; 14 bases line up with TRBD2. CDR3 length: 19 residues. With V trimmed by 6 bases and J by 7 bases, 17 bases remained unmatched. Germline CDR1 and CDR2: ENHRY and SYGVKD. CDR3 amino acids: CAISGLWRPGTSGRNEQFF. CDR3 nucleotides: TGTGCCATCAGCGGCCTCTGGCGACCCGGGACTAGCGGGAGAAATGAGCAGTTCTTC.

This clonotype was counted at least ten times. CDR3 DNA: TGTGCCAGCAGCCCCCCCTTGACAGGGTCGGTGAACACTGAAGCTTTCTTT. It yields the protein CASSPPLTGSVNTEAFF. The gene calls are TRBV3-1 and TRBJ1-1, with 7 bases identical to TRBD1. The CDR3 consists of 17 residues. Germline V gene sequence: CDR1 LGHDT, CDR2 YNNKEL (reference sequence). V gave up 4 bases and J gave up 0 bases; unmatched junction bases: 11. Using reference TRBV3-1 and TRBJ1-1 for the parts outside the CDR3, the full variable domain is DTAVSQTPKYLVTQMGNDKSIKCEQNLGHDTMYWYKQDSKKFLKIMFSYNNKELIINETVPNRFSPKSPDKAHLNLHINSLELGDSAVYFCASSPPLTGSVNTEAFFGQGTRLTVV.

This clonotype was found a few times. This chain joins TRBV18 and TRBJ1-4; D call uncertain. The germline V gene encodes CDR1 KGHSH and CDR2 LQKENI. This CDR3 is 15 amino acids long. V shed 0 bases and J shed 5 bases, with 10 bases lying between them. CDR3 loop: CASSPPGSLNEKLFF. The CDR3 DNA sequence: TGTGCCAGCTCACCACCGGGGTCGCTAAATGAAAAACTGTTTTTT. Drawing the rest from reference TRBV18 and TRBJ1-4, the complete variable domain is NAGVMQNPRHLVRRRGQEARLRCSPMKGHSHVYWYRQLPEEGLKFMVYLQKENIIDESGMPKERFSAEFPKEGPSILRIQQVVRGDSAAYFCASSPPGSLNEKLFFGSGTQLSVL.

This clonotype came up a few times. The chain combines TRBV5-8 with TRBJ2-1; 9 nucleotides line up with TRBD2. This CDR3 is 15 amino acids long. CDR1 is SGHTS, CDR2 YDEGEE, per germline. V lost 4 bases to trimming and J lost 5 bases; unmatched junction nucleotides: 7. The CDR3 sequence is CASSRSGSQDNEQFF. The CDR3 nucleotides are TGTGCCAGCAGCCGTAGCGGGAGTCAAGACAATGAGCAGTTCTTC.

This clonotype came up a few times. The CDR3 bases are TGTGCCAGCAGTTACTCGGGCCAAGTGGTAGATACGCAGTATTTT. Translation: CASSYSGQVVDTQYF. The chain links TRBV6-2 or TRBV6-3 to TRBJ2-3; D unclear. The CDR3 spans 15 residues. CDR1 is MNHEY, CDR2 SVGEGT, per germline. Trimming removed 0 bases from V and 5 bases from J, with 12 bases in between.

This clonotype was observed many times. The V and J genes are TRBV12-3 or TRBV12-4 and TRBJ2-4; D ambiguous. V lost 1 base and J 6 bases, leaving 10 bases between the germline ends. CDR3 length equals 14 residues. The CDR3 loop reads CASSLEVGSNIQYF. For the CDR3, the DNA is TGTGCCAGCAGTTTAGAAGTTGGGTCAAACATTCAGTACTTC.

The rearrangement uses TRBV19 and TRBJ1-6, with no clear D. V lost 7 bases to trimming and J lost 4 bases, with 8 bases between them. Germline CDR1 reads LNHDA; CDR2 reads SQIVND (reference sequence). The CDR3 contains 13 residues. The CDR3 region has the DNA TGTGCCAGTAATGCGGGGTATAATTCACCCCTCCACTTT. Translation: CASNAGYNSPLHF. The full variable domain, rest sourced from reference TRBV19 and TRBJ1-6, is DGGITQSPKYLFRKEGQNVTLSCEQNLNHDAMYWYRQDPGQGLRLIYYSQIVNDFQKGDIAEGYSVSREKKESFPLTVTSAQKNPTAFYLCASNAGYNSPLHFGNGTRLTVT.

This clonotype appeared many times. The chain couples TRBV24-1 to TRBJ2-7; 7 positions match TRBD1. The CDR3 consists of 13 residues. CDR1 KGHDR and CDR2 SFDVKD come from the germline V gene. V trimming: 12 bases; J trimming: 3 bases; junction bases outside the gene matches: 10. The CDR3 nucleotides read TGTGCCTCCGCTGAGGGGGCCGGCTACGAGCAGTACTTC. Its protein is CASAEGAGYEQYF.

This clonotype was seen many times. The CDR3 is CSVTSLAEQFF. The CDR3 nucleotides read TGCAGTGTGACTAGCCTCGCGGAGCAGTTCTTC. This chain joins TRBV20-1 and TRBJ2-1; the match to TRBD2 covers 7 bases. The CDR3 runs 11 residues. The V gene's germline CDR1 is DFQATT and CDR2 SNEGSKA (reference sequence). V was pared by 7 bases and J by 10 bases, with 7 bases of the junction left unmatched.

This clonotype was counted at least ten times. The chain uses TRBV6-4 and TRBJ2-1; D is tentatively TRBD1 or TRBD2 (5 bases each). CDR3 length: 15 residues. V was pared by 3 bases and J by 0 bases, with 9 bases between. Germline CDR1 reads MRHNA; CDR2 reads SNTAGT. Written as DNA, the CDR3 is TGTGCCAGCAGTGAGGTGGGGGACTCCTACAATGAGCAGTTCTTC. This translates into CASSEVGDSYNEQFF.

This clonotype was seen repeatedly, ten times or more. This chain uses TRBV2 with TRBJ2-2; D may be TRBD2 (6 bases). Trimming left V 8 bases short and J 2 bases short, with 15 bases between. Germline V gene data show CDR1 as SNHLY and CDR2 as FYNNEI. CDR3 size: 15 residues. CDR3 region: CASGWGGLNTGELFF. The CDR3 DNA reads as TGTGCCAGCGGCTGGGGAGGTCTTAACACCGGGGAGCTGTTTTTT.

This rearrangement joins TRBV13 to TRBJ2-3, with D unclear. There are 14 residues in the CDR3. Trimming cost V 0 bases and J 4 bases, with 8 bases left between them. In germline, CDR1 is PRHDT, CDR2 FYEKMQ (reference sequence). The CDR3 protein is CASSLGSASDTQYF. In DNA, the CDR3 is TGTGCCAGCAGCTTAGGTTCGGCGTCAGATACGCAGTATTTT.

The V and J genes are TRBV9 and TRBJ1-1; no firm D call. V lost 0 bases to trimming and J lost 0 bases, with 9 bases between them. CDR3 length: 15 amino acids. Germline V lookup: CDR1 SGDLS, CDR2 YYNGEE. CDR3 nucleotide sequence: TGTGCCAGCAGCGTAGATATGTCCTTGAACACTGAAGCTTTCTTT. As protein: CASSVDMSLNTEAFF.

The rearrangement joins TRBV20-1 to TRBJ2-2, with D perhaps assigned TRBD1 or TRBD2 (5 bases each). Trimming pared 1 base from V and 0 bases from J, leaving 6 bases between. The V gene's germline CDR1 is DFQATT and CDR2 SNEGSKA (reference sequence). The CDR3 is 14 residues long. CDR3 in amino acids: CSARGGTNTGELFF. In DNA, the CDR3 is TGCAGTGCTAGAGGGGGGACGAACACCGGGGAGCTGTTTTTT.

This clonotype was recorded at least ten times. The rearrangement uses TRBV2 and TRBJ1-2; D is undetermined. This CDR3 has 13 amino acids. V lost 5 bases and J lost 2, with 9 bases in between. Germline V gene sequence: CDR1 SNHLY, CDR2 FYNNEI. This chain's CDR3 is CASSRGGNYGYTF. CDR3 DNA sequence: TGTGCCAGCAGTCGAGGAGGCAACTATGGCTACACCTTC.

This rearrangement joins TRBV7-3 to TRBJ1-6; 7 bases match TRBD1. CDR1 SGHTA and CDR2 FQGTGA come from the germline V gene. V dropped 1 base and J dropped 6; count of bases not matched to a gene: 6. This CDR3 is built from 16 residues. CDR3 bases: TGTGCCAGCAGCTTAAGTGGGCAGGGGGTTAATTCACCCCTCCACTTT. Translated, it gives CASSLSGQGVNSPLHF.